This TCR beta chain was recovered during a study of blood T cell repertoires in COVID-19. Sequencing was performed with immunoSEQ multiplex PCR; in TCRdb, only in-frame clones are kept and a portion is missing. The table shows nearly 45,000 clones, with over 75% occurring only once. This CDR3 is built from 13 residues. V dropped 5 bases and J dropped 3 bases, with 11 bases sitting between them. Germline assignment: CDR1 MDHEN and CDR2 SYDVKM. The rearrangement links TRBV28 to TRBJ2-7; D not resolved. Input material: peripheral blood. This receptor was identified in a woman of 80 years or more with acute or convalescent COVID-19. The CDR3 coding sequence is TGTGCCAGCAGTGCCGCAAAGCTCTACGAGCAGTACTTC. Protein: CASSAAKLYEQYF.